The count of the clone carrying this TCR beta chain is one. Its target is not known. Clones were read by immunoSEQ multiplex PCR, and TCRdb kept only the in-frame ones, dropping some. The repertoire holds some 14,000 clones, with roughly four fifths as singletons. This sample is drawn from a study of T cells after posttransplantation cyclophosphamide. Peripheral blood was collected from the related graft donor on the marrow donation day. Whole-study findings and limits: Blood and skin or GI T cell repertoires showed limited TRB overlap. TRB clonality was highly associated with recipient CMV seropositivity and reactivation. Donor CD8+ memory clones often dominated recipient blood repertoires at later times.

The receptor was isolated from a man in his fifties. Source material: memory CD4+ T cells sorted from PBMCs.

CDR3 loop: CATSRDRASYEQYF. Written as DNA, the CDR3 is TGTGCCACCAGCAGGGACAGGGCGTCCTACGAGCAGTACTTC. The J gene is TRBJ2-7, the V gene TRBV15, with 8 bases lining up with TRBD1. Germline-derived CDR1 and CDR2 are LNHNV and YYDKDF (reference sequence). The CDR3 is made up of 14 amino acids. J lost 1 base, V lost 3 bases, and 2 bases had no gene match. Complete variable domain (other parts from reference TRBV15 and TRBJ2-7): DAMVIQNPRYQVTQFGKPVTLSCSQTLNHNVMYWYQQKSSQAPKLLFHYYDKDFNNEADTPDNFQSRRPNTSFCFLDIRSPGLGDTAMYLCATSRDRASYEQYFGPGTRLTVT.